This TCR beta chain was sequenced during a study of blood T cells in healthy people across ages. Study results and limitations: One million T cells yielded diversity estimates that were considered underestimates. CMV status of donors was not determined, possibly confounding expanded clonotype changes.

The CDR3 length is 15 residues. The germline V gene encodes CDR1 MDHEN and CDR2 SYDVKM. Alongside a J-beta primer mix, a sample-barcoded 5' primer served in a second PCR lasting about 7 to 11 cycles. TCRdb used MiXCR to reprocess the 5' RACE reads, holding one entry per CDR3 protein. The sample holds approximately 730,000 distinct CDR3 sequences, approximately 39% seen once. At least ten counts were recorded for this clonotype. What it recognizes is unknown. At one boundary the junction diverges from the germline segment, which might be a read error. Sequencing input: blood. The clonotype originates from a woman aged 55-69 years in good health. The chain joins TRBV28 to TRBJ2-3; the D gene is possibly TRBD1 (5 bases). CDR3 nucleotide sequence: TGCGCCAGCAGTCTCAGACAGACTAGCACAGATACGCAGTATTTT. This translates into CASSLRQTSTDTQYF.